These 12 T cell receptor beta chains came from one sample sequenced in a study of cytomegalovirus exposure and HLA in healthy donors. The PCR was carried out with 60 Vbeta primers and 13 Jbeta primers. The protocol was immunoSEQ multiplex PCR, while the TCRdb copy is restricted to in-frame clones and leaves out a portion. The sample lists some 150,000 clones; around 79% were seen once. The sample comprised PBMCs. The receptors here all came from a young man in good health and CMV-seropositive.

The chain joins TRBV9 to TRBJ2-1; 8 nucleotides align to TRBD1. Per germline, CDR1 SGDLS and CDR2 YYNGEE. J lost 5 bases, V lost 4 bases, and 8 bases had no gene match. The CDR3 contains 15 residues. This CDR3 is CASSHSGGSNNEQFF. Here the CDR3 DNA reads TGTGCCAGCAGCCACTCAGGGGGCTCGAACAATGAGCAGTTCTTC.

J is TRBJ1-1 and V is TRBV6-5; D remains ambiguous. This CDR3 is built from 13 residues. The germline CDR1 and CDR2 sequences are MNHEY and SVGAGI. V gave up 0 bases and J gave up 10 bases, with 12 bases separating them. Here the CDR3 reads CASSYSLTARAFF. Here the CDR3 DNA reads TGTGCCAGCAGTTACTCGCTAACAGCTCGAGCTTTCTTT.

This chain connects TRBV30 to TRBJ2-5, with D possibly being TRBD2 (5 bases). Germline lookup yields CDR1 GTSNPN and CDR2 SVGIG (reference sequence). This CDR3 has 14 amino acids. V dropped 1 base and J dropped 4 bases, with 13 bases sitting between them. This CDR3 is CAWSGPPRGETQYF. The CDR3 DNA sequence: TGTGCCTGGAGTGGACCACCACGGGGAGAGACCCAGTACTTC.

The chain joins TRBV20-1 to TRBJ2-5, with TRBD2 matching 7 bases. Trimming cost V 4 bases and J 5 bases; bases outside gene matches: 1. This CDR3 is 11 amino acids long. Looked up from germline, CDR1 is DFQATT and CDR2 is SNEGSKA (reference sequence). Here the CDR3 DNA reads TGCAGTGCTACGCGGGGGGAGACCCAGTACTTC. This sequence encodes CSATRGETQYF.

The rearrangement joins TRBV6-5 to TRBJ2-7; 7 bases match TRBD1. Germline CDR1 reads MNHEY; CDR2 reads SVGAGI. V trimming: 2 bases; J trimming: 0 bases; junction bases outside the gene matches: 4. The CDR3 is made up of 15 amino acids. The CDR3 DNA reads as TGTGCCAGCAGTTACGCAGGGGGTTTCTCCTACGAGCAGTACTTC. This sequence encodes CASSYAGGFSYEQYF.

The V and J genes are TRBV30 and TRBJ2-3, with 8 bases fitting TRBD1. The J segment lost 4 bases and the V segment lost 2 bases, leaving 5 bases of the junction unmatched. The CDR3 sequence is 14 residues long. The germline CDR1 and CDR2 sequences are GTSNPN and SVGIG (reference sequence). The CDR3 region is CAWSQGAIADTQYF. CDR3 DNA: TGTGCCTGGAGTCAGGGGGCGATCGCAGATACGCAGTATTTT.

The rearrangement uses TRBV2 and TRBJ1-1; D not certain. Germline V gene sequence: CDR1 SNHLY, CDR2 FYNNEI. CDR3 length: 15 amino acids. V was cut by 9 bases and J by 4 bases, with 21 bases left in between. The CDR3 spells CAREEERHRGTEAFF. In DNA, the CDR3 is TGTGCCAGGGAAGAGGAACGGCACCGGGGCACTGAAGCTTTCTTT.

The CDR3 here is CASSFSQVYGYTF. The CDR3 DNA is TGTGCCAGCAGTTTTTCACAGGTCTATGGCTACACCTTC. The chain couples TRBV28 to TRBJ1-2, with D possibly being TRBD1 (5 bases). This CDR3 contains 13 residues. V was cut by 3 bases and J by 4 bases, with 9 bases left in between. Germline CDR1 reads MDHEN; CDR2 reads SYDVKM.

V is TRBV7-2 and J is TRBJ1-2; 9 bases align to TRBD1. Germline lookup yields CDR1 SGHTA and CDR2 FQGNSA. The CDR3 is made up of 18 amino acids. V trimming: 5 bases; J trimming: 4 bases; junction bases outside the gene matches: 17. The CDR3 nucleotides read TGTGCCAGCAGCACCGCCGGGACAGGGATCGTTGCGGGCTATGGCTACACCTTC. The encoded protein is CASSTAGTGIVAGYGYTF.

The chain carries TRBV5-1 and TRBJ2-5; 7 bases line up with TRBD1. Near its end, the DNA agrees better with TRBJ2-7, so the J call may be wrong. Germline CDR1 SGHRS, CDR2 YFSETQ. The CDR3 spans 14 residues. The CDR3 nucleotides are TGCGCCAGCAGCTCGGCGACAGGGAGATACGAGCAGTACTTC. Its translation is CASSSATGRYEQYF.

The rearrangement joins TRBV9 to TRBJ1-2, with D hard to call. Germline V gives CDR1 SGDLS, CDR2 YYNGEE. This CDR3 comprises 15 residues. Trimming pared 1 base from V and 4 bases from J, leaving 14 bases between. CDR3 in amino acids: CASSVRGSDSYGYTF. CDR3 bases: TGTGCCAGCAGCGTAAGAGGGTCAGACTCCTATGGCTACACCTTC.

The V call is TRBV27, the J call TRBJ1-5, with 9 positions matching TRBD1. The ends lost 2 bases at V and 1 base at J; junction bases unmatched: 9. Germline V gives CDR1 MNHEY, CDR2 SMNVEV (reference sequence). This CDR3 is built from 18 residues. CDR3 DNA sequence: TGTGCCAGCAGTTTACTAGGACAGGGGAGTGTGAGCAATCAGCCCCAGCATTTT. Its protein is CASSLLGQGSVSNQPQHF.